These T cell receptor beta chains were read from a single sample in a study of CD8 T cells in ankylosing spondylitis. MiXCR, applied by TCRdb to the 5' RACE reads, yields one record per CDR3 protein. The sample carries around 130,000 distinct CDR3 sequences, approximately 17% recorded once. Sequenced input: blood, either unsorted or a sorted T cell fraction (not recorded which). The receptors stem from a male donor with ankylosing spondylitis. CDR3s include the opening cysteine and the closing phenylalanine or tryptophan. The order of the fields is J gene, clone size, V gene, D gene, CDR3 length, CDR3 DNA, CDR3 protein. The D gene is left open where the match is weak. For some rows the clone size is stated as once, few or many, or as a class when expanded; others skip it.

TRBJ2-1 | . | TRBV3-1 | TRBD1 | 16 | TGTGCCAGCAGCCAAAGGCAGGGGGCGCCTTACAATGAGCAGTTCTTC | CASSQRQGAPYNEQFF
TRBJ2-7 | few | TRBV7-9 | . | 15 | TGTGCCAGCAGCTTTTCGGGGGCCGGGTTCAACGAGCAGTACTTC | CASSFSGAGFNEQYF
TRBJ2-1 | few | TRBV21-1 | . | 18 | TGTGCCAGCAGCATCAACCCGGGACTAGCGGGATGCCACAATGAGCAGTTCTTC | CASSINPGLAGCHNEQFF
TRBJ2-3 | few | TRBV4-3 | TRBD2 | 16 | TGCGCCAGCAGCCATATACCGGGACTAGGAACAGATACGCAGTATTTT | CASSHIPGLGTDTQYF
TRBJ2-7 | . | TRBV30 | . | 12 | TGTGCCTGGAGCGGAGTCGTCTACGAGCAGTACTTC | CAWSGVVYEQYF
TRBJ2-1 | . | TRBV28 | TRBD2 | 16 | TGTGCCAGCAGTTTCGGCCTAGCGGGGTATAACAATGAGCAGTTCTTC | CASSFGLAGYNNEQFF
TRBJ2-2 | . | TRBV5-1 | TRBD2 | 16 | TGCGCCAGCAGCTTGGGTCTAGCGGGCTACACCGGGGAGCTGTTTTTT | CASSLGLAGYTGELFF
TRBJ2-7 | many | TRBV6-2/TRBV6-3 | . | 17 | TGTGCCAGCAGTTGGCTTGTGGCAGGAGGAAGTCCCTACGAGCAGTACTTC | CASSWLVAGGSPYEQYF
TRBJ1-5 | . | TRBV24-1 | . | 16 | TGTGCCACCAGTGGGGGGGAAGGAGGGTTAAATCAGCCCCAGCATTTT | CATSGGEGGLNQPQHF
TRBJ2-2 | few | TRBV4-1 | . | 14 | TGCGCCAGCAGCCATGTACAGAGTACCGGGGAGCTGTTTTTT | CASSHVQSTGELFF
TRBJ1-2 | . | TRBV11-2 | . | 14 | TGTGCCAGCAGCTCGCTCCGGGACAACTATGGCTACACCTTC | CASSSLRDNYGYTF
TRBJ2-1 | many | TRBV11-2 | TRBD2 | 16 | TGTGCCAGCAGCTTAGACCGGACTAGCGGGAGAGGTGAGCAGTTCTTC | CASSLDRTSGRGEQFF
TRBJ2-4 | . | TRBV12-3/TRBV12-4 | . | 18 | TGTGCCAGCAGTTTAGGTATCGGAGCGCAACTAGCCAAAAACATTCAGTACTTC | CASSLGIGAQLAKNIQYF
TRBJ2-7 | . | TRBV28 | TRBD2 | 15 | TGTGCCAGCAGTCTCCGCGGGACTATTACCTACGAGCAGTACTTC | CASSLRGTITYEQYF
TRBJ2-3 | many | TRBV5-1 | TRBD2 | 15 | TGCGCCAGCAGCTGGGGACTATTCAGCACAGATACGCAGTATTTT | CASSWGLFSTDTQYF
TRBJ2-1 | . | TRBV7-9 | TRBD1 | 14 | TGTGCCAGCAGCTGGGGACAGGGGGGTCATGAGCAGTTCTTC | CASSWGQGGHEQFF
TRBJ2-1 | many | TRBV29-1 | . | 14 | TGCAGCGTGACCGAGAGGGGACCCTACAATGAGCAGTTCTTC | CSVTERGPYNEQFF
TRBJ2-3 | few | TRBV7-9 | . | 16 | TGTGCCAGCAGCCCCAAGGGTTCTTTCTACACAGATACGCAGTATTTT | CASSPKGSFYTDTQYF
TRBJ2-1 | . | TRBV30 | . | 14 | TGTGCCTGGAGTGTACTAAGCTCCTACAATGAGCAGTTCTTC | CAWSVLSSYNEQFF
TRBJ1-6 | . | TRBV2 | TRBD1 | 15 | TGTGCCAGCAGTTCTGGACAGGAGGCATCTTCACCCCTCCACTTT | CASSSGQEASSPLHF
TRBJ1-5 | few | TRBV7-8 | TRBD1 | 18 | TGTGCCAGCAGCTTAGTAAGGATGAGGACAGGGGTCGATCAGCCCCAGCATTTT | CASSLVRMRTGVDQPQHF
TRBJ1-1 | few | TRBV27 | . | 13 | TGTGCCAGCAGTTTGGAAATGAACACTGAAGCTTTCTTT | CASSLEMNTEAFF
TRBJ1-5 | . | TRBV2 | . | 13 | TGTGCCAGCAACCCGTCAAGATATCAGCCCCAGCATTTT | CASNPSRYQPQHF
TRBJ1-1 | . | TRBV7-8 | TRBD1 | 16 | TGTGCCAGCAGCCGATCTCCGGGACAGTCGAACACTGAAGCTTTCTTT | CASSRSPGQSNTEAFF
TRBJ2-7 | few | TRBV20-1 | TRBD2 | 17 | TGCAGTGCTAATCTCCTAGCGGGAGGGAGGAAAAACTACGAGCAGTACTTC | CSANLLAGGRKNYEQYF
TRBJ2-7 | few | TRBV5-6 | TRBD1 | 14 | TGTGCCAGCAGCTTTGTCAGGGGGCTTGGCGAGCAGTACTTC | CASSFVRGLGEQYF
TRBJ2-7 | . | TRBV11-2 | . | 13 | TGTGCCAGCATCAAGAGCGGCACCGACGAGCAGTACTTC | CASIKSGTDEQYF
TRBJ2-7 | many | TRBV12-3/TRBV12-4 | TRBD2 | 15 | TGTGCCAGCAGTATTGGGACTAGCGGGATGGGCGAGCAGTACTTC | CASSIGTSGMGEQYF
TRBJ2-1 | . | TRBV12-3/TRBV12-4 | . | 12 | TGTGCCAGCAGTTTATCAGCCTATGAGCAGTTCTTC | CASSLSAYEQFF
TRBJ1-4 | . | TRBV27 | . | 20 | TGTGCCAGCAGTTTATCGAGGCTCCGACATATGGGCGCAACTAATGAAAAACTGTTTTTT | CASSLSRLRHMGATNEKLFF
TRBJ2-1 | . | TRBV19 | . | 13 | TGTGCCAGTTCCGTTGTGCCCGACAATGAGCAGTTCTTC | CASSVVPDNEQFF
TRBJ1-1 | many | TRBV6-6 | . | 11 | TGTGCCAGCAGTTGGGCAGGGGTCGCTTTCTTT | CASSWAGVAFF
TRBJ2-1 | . | TRBV11-3 | . | 14 | TGTGCCAGCAGCCTCCCCGGGACCACCAATGAGCAGTTCTTC | CASSLPGTTNEQFF
TRBJ2-2 | few | TRBV7-8 | TRBD1 | 17 | TGTGCCAGCAGCCCTAATCGGACAGGGGGCTTCACCGGGGAGCTGTTTTTT | CASSPNRTGGFTGELFF
TRBJ2-2 | few | TRBV20-1 | . | 13 | TGCAGTGCTAGAGGGCAGAACACCGGGGAGCTGTTTTTT | CSARGQNTGELFF
TRBJ2-3 | many | TRBV28 | . | 15 | TGTGCCAGCAGTCGGACCCGGAGGTTGACAGATACGCAGTATTTT | CASSRTRRLTDTQYF
TRBJ1-5 | few | TRBV27 | . | 14 | TGTGCCAGCAGTTTAATTGGGTCTATTCAGCCCCAGCATTTT | CASSLIGSIQPQHF
TRBJ2-1 | . | TRBV29-1 | TRBD1 | 14 | TGCAGCGTTGTCAGGGGGACCTCCTACAATGAGCAGTTCTTC | CSVVRGTSYNEQFF
TRBJ2-3 | many | TRBV25-1 | . | 15 | TGTGCCAGCAGTGAACCCAGGGAGGAGACAGATACGCAGTATTTT | CASSEPREETDTQYF
TRBJ2-7 | few | TRBV30 | . | 19 | TGTGCCTGGAGTGTACCGATGACAGGTTCAATTCCCACTGGCTACGAGCAGTACTTC | CAWSVPMTGSIPTGYEQYF
TRBJ2-7 | few | TRBV12-5 | TRBD2 | 14 | TGTGCTAGTGGTGGTCCGGGACTAGCGGGCCACAAGTACTTC | CASGGPGLAGHKYF
TRBJ2-7 | . | TRBV7-2 | TRBD2 | 15 | TGTGCCAGCAGCTTTACGGCTAGCGGAGACTACGAGCAGTACTTC | CASSFTASGDYEQYF
TRBJ2-7 | few | TRBV20-1 | . | 13 | TGCAGTGCCAGGGACGTCCGGTATGGCGAGCAGTACTTC | CSARDVRYGEQYF